This TCR beta chain appears in the sequencing data of a study of T cells after yellow fever vaccination. Overall study context: The fractions with low cell numbers were processed using SMART-Seq v4 Ultra Low Input.

One entry per CDR3 protein, called by TCRdb with MiXCR from the 5' RACE reads. The data contain 300,000 to 350,000 distinct CDR3 sequences, approximately 4% of them seen just once; the ten biggest clones take up roughly a fifth. The germline V gene has CDR1 LGHNA and CDR2 YSLEER. The CDR3 extends over 15 amino acids. Trimming removed 0 bases at V and 1 base at J, with 9 bases between. This clonotype was counted ten times or more. Its antigen is currently unknown. Study-level findings and limits: It was a weaker secondary response, yet one that peaked faster, at day 5 versus 15. Relatively few clonotypes were ones that appeared in both CD4 and CD8 compartments. In FACS-sorted repertoires, abundant clonotypes from the bulk population could appear as contaminants.

V is TRBV4-3 and J is TRBJ2-5; D might be TRBD2 (5 bases). This sequence was found in a man between 18 and 29 years old who received the YFV17D yellow fever vaccine. Specimen: PBMCs, collected 15 days after the yellow fever booster vaccination. CDR3 sequence (DNA): TGCGCCAGCAGCCAAGATCCGGACTTCCAAGAGACCCAGTACTTC. The encoded protein is CASSQDPDFQETQYF.